Listed below are T cell receptor beta chains from one sample, sequenced in a study of T cell responses to AZD1222 COVID-19 vaccine. Assay: immunoSEQ multiplex PCR; the TCRdb copy retains only in-frame clones and omits some. The sample gives some 130,000 clones, 70% to 90% of which show up once; approximately 5.7% is in the top ten. Sequencing used peripheral blood, obtained on day 0 of AZD1222 vaccination. All receptors derive from an adult in good health. CDR3s include the opening cysteine and the closing phenylalanine or tryptophan. D genes are given only for firm matches. The listing skips clone size in some rows; elsewhere it reads once, few, many or a size class.

clone_size	j_call	d_call	v_call	cdr3_nt	cdr3_aa
-	TRBJ2-2	-	TRBV19	TGTGCCAGTAGTATAGATCAAGGAGGGGAGCTGTTTTTT	CASSIDQGGELFF
-	TRBJ2-7	-	TRBV5-6	TGTGCCAGCAGCCCAGCCCGTTCGGGCTACGAGCAGTACTTC	CASSPARSGYEQYF
-	TRBJ1-6	-	TRBV30	TGTGCCTGGGTTCAGGGATATAATTCACCCCTCCACTTT	CAWVQGYNSPLHF
-	TRBJ2-7	-	TRBV28	TGTGCCAGCAGTTCGTACCGGGACACCAGGGCGCCCTACGAGCAGTACTTC	CASSSYRDTRAPYEQYF
many	TRBJ2-2	-	TRBV29-1	TGCAGCGTCTCTGACAGCTTGAACACCGGGGAGCTGTTTTTT	CSVSDSLNTGELFF
-	TRBJ1-2	-	TRBV10-1	TGCGCCAGCGCGAGCCGGGACCTATATGGCTACACCTTC	CASASRDLYGYTF
-	TRBJ2-7	TRBD2	TRBV6-2/TRBV6-3	TGTGCCAGCAGTTACTCTGCCGGGGGGGGCGAGCAGTACTTC	CASSYSAGGGEQYF
-	TRBJ1-2	-	TRBV19	TGTGCCAGTAGTATTGGGGCAGATTATGGCTACACCTTC	CASSIGADYGYTF
-	TRBJ1-1	TRBD1	TRBV10-3	TGTGCCATCAGTGAGTTCGAAGGGGGCCAGAACACTGAAGCTTTCTTT	CAISEFEGGQNTEAFF
-	TRBJ2-5	TRBD1	TRBV4-3	TGCGCCAGCAGCCAATCGGGACAGGGGGTAGAGACCCAGTACTTC	CASSQSGQGVETQYF
-	TRBJ1-2	TRBD1	TRBV30	TGTGCCGGGGCCTCGGACAGGGACGGCTACACCTTC	CAGASDRDGYTF
-	TRBJ2-3	-	TRBV5-1	TGCGCCAGCAGCTTGACACCGTACACAGATACGCAGTATTTT	CASSLTPYTDTQYF
-	TRBJ2-7	-	TRBV29-1	TGCAGCGTTTCCGGTACCTACGAGCAGTACTTC	CSVSGTYEQYF
-	TRBJ2-1	TRBD1	TRBV6-4	TGTGCCAGCAGTGACTCGCCGGGACAGGGCTCATGGGAGCAGTTCTTC	CASSDSPGQGSWEQFF
once	TRBJ1-2	-	TRBV14	TGTGCCAGCAGCCTCAGAAGATTAAACTATGGCTACACCTTC	CASSLRRLNYGYTF
-	TRBJ2-1	TRBD2	TRBV6-5	TGTGCCAGCAGGGAGGCGGGAGACAATGAGCAGTTCTTC	CASREAGDNEQFF
-	TRBJ2-3	-	TRBV29-1	TGCAGCGTACGAAGGGATACGCAGTATTTT	CSVRRDTQYF
-	TRBJ1-2	-	TRBV14	TGTGCCAGCAGCCAAGATCTAGATTCTAACTATGGCTACACCTTC	CASSQDLDSNYGYTF
-	TRBJ1-3	-	TRBV28	TGTGCCAGCAGTTTATATCCGGGGCATTCTGGAAACACCATATATTTT	CASSLYPGHSGNTIYF
-	TRBJ1-6	-	TRBV7-9	TGTGCCAGCAGCCTACAGGACAGCGGCTCACCCCTCCACTTT	CASSLQDSGSPLHF
-	TRBJ2-5	-	TRBV7-9	TGTGCCAGCAGCTCAGCGGTGGGCCGACGTCCACAAGAGACCCAGTACTTC	CASSSAVGRRPQETQYF
few	TRBJ2-5	-	TRBV5-4	TGTGCCAGCAGCTTGCCCCAAACAGCGGGCCAAGAGACCCAGTACTTC	CASSLPQTAGQETQYF
-	TRBJ2-3	-	TRBV3-1/TRBV3-2	TGTGCCAGCAGCCAAGGGGGCGCTAGCACAGATACGCAGTATTTT	CASSQGGASTDTQYF
-	TRBJ2-3	TRBD2	TRBV5-6	TGTGCCAGCAGGCGGGAGGCGGGGGATACGCAGTATTTT	CASRREAGDTQYF
few	TRBJ1-5	TRBD1	TRBV19	TGTGCCAGTATGAGTCCGGGACAGGGCCTTACGAATCAGCCCCAGCATTTT	CASMSPGQGLTNQPQHF
-	TRBJ2-1	TRBD1	TRBV11-1	TGTGCCAGCGGCGACAGGGTCGGCTACAATGAGCAGTTCTTC	CASGDRVGYNEQFF
-	TRBJ1-6	TRBD1	TRBV30	TGTGCCTGGAGGGGGGACAGGGGAAATAATTCACCCCTCCACTTT	CAWRGDRGNNSPLHF
-	TRBJ1-4	TRBD1	TRBV3-1/TRBV3-2	TGTGCCAGCAGCCAAGTGGGACAGGGGGTCGAAAAACTGTTTTTT	CASSQVGQGVEKLFF
-	TRBJ2-7	TRBD1	TRBV6-2/TRBV6-3	TGTGCCAGCAGTTACCCACGGACAGGGGGGTACGAGCAGTACTTC	CASSYPRTGGYEQYF
once	TRBJ2-7	-	TRBV7-8	TGTGCCAGCAGCCTGGGACTTCCTCCCTACGAGCAGTACTTC	CASSLGLPPYEQYF
-	TRBJ2-2	-	TRBV30	TGTGCCTGGAGTAGGAGTGCCGGGGAGCTGTTTTTT	CAWSRSAGELFF
-	TRBJ1-1	-	TRBV5-5	TGTGCCAGCAGCTTGGGAGCCCAGAACACTGAAGCTTTCTTT	CASSLGAQNTEAFF
-	TRBJ2-7	-	TRBV5-4	TGTGCCAGCAGCTTGATAGGGGGAAGCTACGAGCAGTACTTC	CASSLIGGSYEQYF
-	TRBJ2-7	TRBD2	TRBV27	TGTGCCAGCAGTTCCCTAGCGGGAGGGAGCCGGCCGCCCGAGCAGTACTTC	CASSSLAGGSRPPEQYF
-	TRBJ1-2	TRBD1	TRBV6-2/TRBV6-3	TGTGCCAGCAGTTACTCACAGGGGGCCTACTATGGCTACACCTTC	CASSYSQGAYYGYTF
-	TRBJ2-2	-	TRBV24-1	TGTGCCACCAGTGACAGACCCACCGGGGAGCTGTTTTTT	CATSDRPTGELFF